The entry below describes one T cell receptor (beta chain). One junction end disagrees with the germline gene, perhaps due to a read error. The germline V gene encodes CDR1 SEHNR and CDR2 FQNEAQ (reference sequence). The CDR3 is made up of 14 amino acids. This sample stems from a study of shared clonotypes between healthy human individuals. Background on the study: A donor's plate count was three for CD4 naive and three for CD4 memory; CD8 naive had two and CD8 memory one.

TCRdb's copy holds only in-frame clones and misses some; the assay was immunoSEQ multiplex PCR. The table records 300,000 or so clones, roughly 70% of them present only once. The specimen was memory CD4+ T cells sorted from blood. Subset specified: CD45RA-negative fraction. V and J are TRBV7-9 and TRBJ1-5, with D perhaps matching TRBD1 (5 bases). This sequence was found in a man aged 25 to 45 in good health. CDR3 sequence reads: CASSGTSSDQPQHF. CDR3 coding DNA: TGTGCCAGCAGTGGGACTAGTAGCGATCAGCCCCAGCATTTT.